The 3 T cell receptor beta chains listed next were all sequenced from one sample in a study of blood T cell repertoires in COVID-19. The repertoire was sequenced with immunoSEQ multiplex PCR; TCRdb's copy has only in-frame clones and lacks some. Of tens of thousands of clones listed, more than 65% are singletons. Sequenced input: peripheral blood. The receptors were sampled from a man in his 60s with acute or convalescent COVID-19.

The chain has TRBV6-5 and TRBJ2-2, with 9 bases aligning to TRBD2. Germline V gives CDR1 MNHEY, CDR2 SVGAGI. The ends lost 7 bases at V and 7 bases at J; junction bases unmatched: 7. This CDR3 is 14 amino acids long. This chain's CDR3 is CASTQRGAVGELFF. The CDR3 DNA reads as TGTGCCAGCACCCAGCGGGGGGCGGTCGGGGAGCTGTTTTTT.

The CDR3 DNA sequence: TGTGAATCGAAGGGGGCTATAACAGATACGCAGTATTTT. It encodes CESKGAITDTQYF. The rearrangement joins TRBV6-5 to TRBJ2-3; 7 nucleotides agree with TRBD1. This CDR3 has 13 amino acids. Germline V gives CDR1 MNHEY, CDR2 SVGAGI.

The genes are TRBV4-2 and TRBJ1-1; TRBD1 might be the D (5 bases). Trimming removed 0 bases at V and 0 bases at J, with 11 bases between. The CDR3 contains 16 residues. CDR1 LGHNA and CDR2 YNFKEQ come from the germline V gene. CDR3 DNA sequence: TGTGCCAGCAGCCAAGATAAGGGGAACCTGAACACTGAAGCTTTCTTT. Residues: CASSQDKGNLNTEAFF.